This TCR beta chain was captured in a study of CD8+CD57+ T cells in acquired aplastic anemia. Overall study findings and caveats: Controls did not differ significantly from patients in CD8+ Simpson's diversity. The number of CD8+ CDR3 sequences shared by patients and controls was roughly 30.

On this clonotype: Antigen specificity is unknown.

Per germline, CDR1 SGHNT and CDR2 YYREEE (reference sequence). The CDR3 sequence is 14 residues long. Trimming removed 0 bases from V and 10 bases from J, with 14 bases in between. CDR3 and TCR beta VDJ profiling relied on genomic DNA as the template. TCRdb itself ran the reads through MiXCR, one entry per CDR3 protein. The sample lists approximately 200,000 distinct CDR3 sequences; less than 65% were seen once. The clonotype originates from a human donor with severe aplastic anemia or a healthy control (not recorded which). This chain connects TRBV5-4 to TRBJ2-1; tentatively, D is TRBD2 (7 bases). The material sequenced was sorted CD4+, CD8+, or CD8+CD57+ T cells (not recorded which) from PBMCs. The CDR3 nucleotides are TGTGCCAGCAGCTTGGCTTTCCGGGGGGCCGAGCAGTTCTTC. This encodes CASSLAFRGAEQFF.